The 22 T cell receptor beta chains presented below share a single source sample, sequenced in a study of blood T cell repertoires in COVID-19. Repertoires were generated with immunoSEQ multiplex PCR, while TCRdb's copy carries only in-frame clones and drops some. The sample has some 670,000 clones; approximately 90% are singletons. Input material: peripheral blood. The receptors come from a woman aged 18-35 years with acute or convalescent COVID-19.

The V gene is TRBV9, the J gene TRBJ1-1, with D possibly being TRBD1 (5 bases). The CDR3 has 19 amino acids. Germline V CDR1 and CDR2: SGDLS, YYNGEE. Trimming removed 3 bases at V and 0 bases at J, with 24 bases between. CDR3 bases: TGTGCCAGCAGCGCCGGGACGGCTCCGGAGGGCCTCATGAACACTGAAGCTTTCTTT. This encodes CASSAGTAPEGLMNTEAFF.

The V gene is TRBV7-6, the J gene TRBJ2-7, with D maybe TRBD1 (6 bases). CDR1 SGHVS and CDR2 FNYEAQ come from the germline V gene. V was shortened by 2 bases and J by 0 bases, with 11 bases between the two germline ends. CDR3 length: 15 residues. Written as DNA, the CDR3 is TGTGCCAGCAGCTTAACCCCGACAGGCTCCTACGAGCAGTACTTC. Translation: CASSLTPTGSYEQYF.

The V gene is TRBV5-1, the J gene TRBJ2-3; TRBD1 matches at 11 bases. This CDR3 region has 15 residues. Trimming removed 4 bases from V and 3 bases from J; junction bases left unmatched: 4. Germline V lookup: CDR1 SGHRS, CDR2 YFSETQ. This CDR3 is CASSHGQGATDTQYF. For the CDR3, the DNA is TGCGCCAGCAGCCACGGACAGGGGGCAACAGATACGCAGTATTTT.

V is TRBV10-3 and J is TRBJ2-7, with 9 bases fitting TRBD2. V dropped 4 bases and J dropped 5; count of bases not matched to a gene: 9. This CDR3 is built from 15 residues. Germline-derived CDR1 and CDR2 are ENHRY and SYGVKD. In DNA form, the CDR3 reads TGTGCCATCAGTGGTGTAGCGGGGGTATCGGACGAGCAGTACTTC. Translation gives CAISGVAGVSDEQYF.

The chain is built from TRBV2 and TRBJ1-1, with TRBD1 as a possible D gene (6 bases). The V end lost 7 bases, the J end lost 0 bases, and 12 bases lay between the germline ends. The CDR3 spans 14 residues. Germline assignment: CDR1 SNHLY and CDR2 FYNNEI. The CDR3 reads CASKETGVNTEAFF. The DNA of the CDR3 is TGTGCCAGCAAAGAGACAGGCGTGAACACTGAAGCTTTCTTT.

V gene TRBV29-1 combines with J gene TRBJ1-2; TRBD1 aligns across 7 bases. The germline gives CDR1 SQVTM, CDR2 ANQGSEA. Trimming cost V 3 bases and J 4 bases; bases outside gene matches: 5. This CDR3 contains 13 residues. In nucleotides, the CDR3 is TGCAGCGTTGAGACAGGGACCACCTATGGCTACACCTTC. Protein sequence: CSVETGTTYGYTF.

This sequence joins TRBV7-2 and TRBJ2-1; D remains unclear. V was cut by 5 bases and J by 0 bases, with 11 bases left in between. The germline CDR1 and CDR2 sequences are SGHTA and FQGNSA. The CDR3 has 15 residues. The CDR3: CASSTQLSSYNEQFF. Here the CDR3 DNA reads TGTGCCAGCAGCACCCAATTGAGCTCCTACAATGAGCAGTTCTTC. The variable domain in full, with the rest retrieved from reference TRBV7-2 and TRBJ2-1, is GAGVSQSPSNKVTEKGKDVELRCDPISGHTALYWYRQSLGQGLEFLIYFQGNSAPDKSGLPSDRFSAERTGGSVSTLTIQRTQQEDSAVYLCASSTQLSSYNEQFFGPGTRLTVL.

The chain has TRBV5-8 and TRBJ1-1; TRBD1 might be the D (6 bases). The V gene lost 5 bases and the J gene lost 1 base, with 18 bases spanning the gap. Germline CDR1 reads SGHTS; CDR2 reads YDEGEE. CDR3 length: 16 amino acids. CDR3 region: CASRRFLRQANTEAFF. As DNA, the CDR3 is TGTGCCAGCAGACGATTTTTGAGACAGGCGAACACTGAAGCTTTCTTT. Using reference TRBV5-8 and TRBJ1-1 for the parts outside the CDR3, the full variable domain is EAGVTQSPTHLIKTRGQQATLRCSPISGHTSVYWYQQALGLGLQFLLWYDEGEERNRGNFPPRFSGRQFPNYSSELNVNALELEDSALYLCASRRFLRQANTEAFFGQGTRLTVV.

The chain recombines TRBV6-5 with TRBJ1-5; D uncertain. The CDR3 runs to 12 residues. The V gene's germline CDR1 is MNHEY and CDR2 SVGAGI. CDR3: CGTRVGNQPQHF. The CDR3 DNA is TGTGGCACTAGGGTTGGCAATCAGCCCCAGCATTTT.

The CDR3 spells CAWSRTGGDNYGYTF. The CDR3 bases are TGTGCCTGGAGTCGGACAGGGGGAGATAACTATGGCTACACCTTC. The V gene is TRBV30, the J gene TRBJ1-2; the match to TRBD1 covers 10 bases. Trimming cost V 2 bases and J 1 base; bases outside gene matches: 4. The CDR3 spans 15 residues. Germline-derived CDR1 and CDR2 are GTSNPN and SVGIG (reference sequence).

The V gene is TRBV19, the J gene TRBJ2-6; a weak D match, TRBD1 (5 bases). This CDR3 contains 15 residues. Germline V CDR1 and CDR2: LNHDA, SQIVND (reference sequence). Between the trimmed V and J ends, which lost 6 bases and 0 bases, there was a span of 9 bases. The CDR3 bases are TGTGCCAGTAGCGACAGACCCTCTGGGGCCAACGTCCTGACTTTC. Encoded protein: CASSDRPSGANVLTF.

V and J are TRBV5-6 and TRBJ1-5; 11 nucleotides agree with TRBD1. The CDR3 covers 15 residues. The junction had 6 bases not matched to a gene; V was cut back by 4 bases and J by 6 bases. Looked up from germline, CDR1 is SGHDT and CDR2 is YYEEEE. The CDR3 bases are TGTGCCAGCAGCGGAGCTGGGACAGGGGGTCAGCCCCAGCATTTT. This gives the protein CASSGAGTGGQPQHF.

Notes on this clone: This CDR3 is also generated by other DNA sequences in the sample. The chain carries TRBV11-1 and TRBJ2-7; 8 bases are a match to TRBD1. The trim removed 4 bases at V and 3 bases at J, leaving 5 bases unmatched. CDR1 is SGHAT and CDR2 is FQDESV in the germline V gene (reference sequence). This CDR3 has 14 amino acids. The CDR3 DNA reads TGTGCCAGCAGCTCGACAGGGGTGAGCTACGAGCAGTACTTC. Translation gives CASSSTGVSYEQYF.

The CDR3: CASSPVQRKNEKLFF. The CDR3, as DNA: TGTGCCAGCAGTCCGGTGCAAAGAAAGAATGAAAAACTGTTTTTT. The genes are TRBV6-6 and TRBJ1-4, with D hard to call. Between the trimmed V and J ends, which lost 5 bases and 5 bases, there was a span of 15 bases. This CDR3 has 15 residues. Germline CDR1 reads MNHNY; CDR2 reads SVGAGI (reference sequence).

The chain uses TRBV4-1 and TRBJ1-2; TRBD1 might be the D (6 bases). There are 14 residues in the CDR3. Looked up from germline, CDR1 is MGHRA and CDR2 is YSYEKL. V lost 1 base to trimming and J lost 4 bases, with 10 bases between them. DNA for the CDR3: TGCGCCAGCAGCCAAGGACAGGATTCCTATGGCTACACCTTC. Protein: CASSQGQDSYGYTF.

J is TRBJ1-2 and V is TRBV4-3, with D unclear. This CDR3 has 13 amino acids. Germline values: CDR1 LGHNA, CDR2 YSLEER. V lost 1 base and J 5 bases, leaving 8 bases between the germline ends. The CDR3 bases are TGCGCCAGCAGCCAAGCACCAGGATATGGCTACACCTTC. It specifies CASSQAPGYGYTF.

V and J are TRBV30 and TRBJ2-1; TRBD2 agrees at 15 bases. V was pared by 3 bases and J by 4 bases, with 28 bases of the junction left unmatched. The CDR3 covers 24 residues. The germline CDR1 and CDR2 sequences are GTSNPN and SVGIG (reference sequence). The CDR3 region has the DNA TGTGCCTGGAGGACTAATGACCGGGACAGGGGGACTAGCGGGGGGCGTAGATCGTACAATGAGCAGTTCTTC. Protein: CAWRTNDRDRGTSGGRRSYNEQFF.

The sample holds one count of this clone. This chain links TRBV6-4 with TRBJ2-2, with D unclear. The CDR3 extends over 15 amino acids. Germline CDR1 reads MRHNA; CDR2 reads SNTAGT. Deletions cut 2 bases from V and 5 bases from J, with 12 bases between. The CDR3 sequence is CASSDTQLTTGELFF. The CDR3 nucleotides read TGTGCCAGCAGTGACACCCAACTTACGACCGGGGAGCTGTTTTTT.

This chain uses TRBV5-1 with TRBJ2-7; 7 nucleotides line up with TRBD1. Per the germline V gene, CDR1 is SGHRS and CDR2 is YFSETQ. J was trimmed by 3 bases and V by 3 bases; bases with no gene match: 6. This CDR3 is built from 14 residues. In nucleotides, the CDR3 is TGCGCCAGCAGCTCCCGACAGGGAAACTACGAGCAGTACTTC. This gives the protein CASSSRQGNYEQYF.

The chain employs TRBV3-1 (or the pseudogene TRBV3-2) and TRBJ2-2; 8 bases are shared with TRBD1. With 4 bases clipped from V and 5 bases from J, the junction kept 3 bases outside the gene matches. CDR1 is LGHDT, CDR2 YNNKEL, per germline (reference sequence). This CDR3 has 14 amino acids. CDR3 nucleotides: TGTGCCAGCAGCCTCGGACAGGGAACCGGGGAGCTGTTTTTT. Translated, it gives CASSLGQGTGELFF.

V usage is TRBV4-1 and J usage is TRBJ1-2; D gene uncertain. From germline, CDR1 is MGHRA and CDR2 YSYEKL. V lost 0 bases and J 8 bases, leaving 16 bases between the germline ends. This CDR3 is built from 15 residues. CDR3 in DNA: TGCGCCAGCAGCCAAGATGTCGGGGTCGGATTCGGCTACACCTTC. This gives the protein CASSQDVGVGFGYTF.

V gene TRBV28 combines with J gene TRBJ1-6; D possibly corresponds to TRBD1 (6 bases). This CDR3 is 15 amino acids long. Looked up from germline, CDR1 is MDHEN and CDR2 is SYDVKM. Trimming left V 1 base short and J 7 bases short, with 11 bases between. CDR3 sequence reads: CASSLSQGRNSPLHF. In DNA form, the CDR3 reads TGTGCCAGCAGTTTATCACAGGGTAGAAATTCACCCCTCCACTTT.